This T cell receptor beta chain came from a study of T cell responses to AZD1222 COVID-19 vaccine. Study-wide results and limits: Close to half of spike-specific TCRs reportedly recognize unmutated variant regions. Donor demographics were predominantly white British with a female majority; clonal diversity may be underestimated. Baseline antibody screening turned up just a handful of seropositive AZD1222 recipients.

The V gene's germline CDR1 is LNHDA and CDR2 SQIVND (reference sequence). Trimming at V came to 5 bases and at J to 4 bases, leaving 4 bases not matched to a gene. This CDR3 region has 14 residues. Libraries were prepared by immunoSEQ multiplex PCR; TCRdb keeps only in-frame clonotypes and omits some of them. The sample includes about 140,000 clones, roughly 90% seen only once; the top ten take just over 5.5%. The sample holds one count of this clone. Its antigen remains unknown. The receptor was isolated from an adult in good health. The source was peripheral blood, collected on day 0 of AZD1222 vaccination. The chain carries TRBV19 and TRBJ2-2, with 7 bases fitting TRBD1. The CDR3 spells CASSPNRGTGELFF. The CDR3 DNA reads as TGTGCCAGTAGTCCGAACAGGGGCACCGGGGAGCTGTTTTTT.